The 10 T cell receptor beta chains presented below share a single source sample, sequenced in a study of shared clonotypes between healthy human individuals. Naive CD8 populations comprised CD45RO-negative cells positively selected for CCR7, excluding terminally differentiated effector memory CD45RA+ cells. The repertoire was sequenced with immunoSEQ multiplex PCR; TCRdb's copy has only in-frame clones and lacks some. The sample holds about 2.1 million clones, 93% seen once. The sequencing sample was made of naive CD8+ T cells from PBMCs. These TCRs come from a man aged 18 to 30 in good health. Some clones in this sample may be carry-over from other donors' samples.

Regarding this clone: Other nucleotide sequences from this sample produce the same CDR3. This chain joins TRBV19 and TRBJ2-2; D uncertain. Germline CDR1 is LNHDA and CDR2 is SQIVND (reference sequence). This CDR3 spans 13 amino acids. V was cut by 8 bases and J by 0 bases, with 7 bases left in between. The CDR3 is CASRLANTGELFF. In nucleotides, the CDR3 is TGTGCCAGTCGTTTAGCGAACACCGGGGAGCTGTTTTTT.

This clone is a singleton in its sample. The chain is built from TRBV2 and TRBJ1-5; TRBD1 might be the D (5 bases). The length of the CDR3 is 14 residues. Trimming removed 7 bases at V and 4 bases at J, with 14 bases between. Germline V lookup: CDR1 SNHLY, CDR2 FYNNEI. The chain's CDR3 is CASMEGLGNQPQHF. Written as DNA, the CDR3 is TGTGCCAGCATGGAGGGGTTAGGAAATCAGCCCCAGCATTTT.

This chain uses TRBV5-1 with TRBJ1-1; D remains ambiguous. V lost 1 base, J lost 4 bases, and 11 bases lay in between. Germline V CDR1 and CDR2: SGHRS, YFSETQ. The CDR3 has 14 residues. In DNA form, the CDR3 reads TGCGCCAGCAGCTTGCAACCACAGACCACTGAAGCTTTCTTT. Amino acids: CASSLQPQTTEAFF. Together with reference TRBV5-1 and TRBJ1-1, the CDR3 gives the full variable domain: KAGVTQTPRYLIKTRGQQVTLSCSPISGHRSVSWYQQTPGQGLQFLFEYFSETQRNKGNFPGRFSGRQFSNSRSEMNVSTLELGDSALYLCASSLQPQTTEAFFGQGTRLTVV.

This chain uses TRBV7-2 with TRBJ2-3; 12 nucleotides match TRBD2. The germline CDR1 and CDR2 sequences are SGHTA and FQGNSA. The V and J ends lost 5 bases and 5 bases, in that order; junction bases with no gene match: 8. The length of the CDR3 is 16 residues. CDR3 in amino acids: CASSVLAGGPGDTQYF. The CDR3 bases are TGTGCCAGCAGCGTACTAGCGGGAGGCCCCGGAGATACGCAGTATTTT.

In DNA form, the CDR3 reads TGCGCCAACCGGACAGAAAACTATGGCTACACCTTC. Translation gives CANRTENYGYTF. This chain connects TRBV5-1 to TRBJ1-2, with D possibly matching TRBD1 (6 bases). This CDR3 has 12 residues. V lost 9 bases, J lost 2 bases, and 11 bases lay in between. The germline V gene has CDR1 SGHRS and CDR2 YFSETQ.

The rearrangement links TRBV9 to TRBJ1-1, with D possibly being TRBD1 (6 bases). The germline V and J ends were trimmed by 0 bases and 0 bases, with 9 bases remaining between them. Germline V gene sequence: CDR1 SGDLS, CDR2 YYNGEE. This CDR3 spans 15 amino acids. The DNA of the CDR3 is TGTGCCAGCAGCGTAGGGGGACACGTGAACACTGAAGCTTTCTTT. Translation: CASSVGGHVNTEAFF.

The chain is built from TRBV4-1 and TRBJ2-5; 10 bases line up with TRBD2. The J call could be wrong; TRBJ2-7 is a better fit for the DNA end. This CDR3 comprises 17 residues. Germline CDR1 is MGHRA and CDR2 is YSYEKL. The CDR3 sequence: CASSQVGSGRAWYEQYF. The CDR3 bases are TGCGCCAGCAGCCAAGTTGGGAGCGGGAGGGCCTGGTACGAGCAGTACTTC.

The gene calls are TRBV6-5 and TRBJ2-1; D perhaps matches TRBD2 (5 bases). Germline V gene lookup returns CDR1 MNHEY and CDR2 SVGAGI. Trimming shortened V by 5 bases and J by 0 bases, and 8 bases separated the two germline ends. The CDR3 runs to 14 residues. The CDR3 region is CASSQAVSYNEQFF. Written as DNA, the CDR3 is TGTGCCAGCAGTCAAGCGGTCTCCTACAATGAGCAGTTCTTC.

The CDR3 protein is CASYRGQKSEAFF. The CDR3 bases are TGTGCCAGCTATCGCGGACAGAAATCTGAAGCTTTCTTT. This chain uses TRBV27 with TRBJ1-1; a possible D gene is TRBD1 (6 bases). From germline, CDR1 is MNHEY and CDR2 SMNVEV (reference sequence). This CDR3 has 13 amino acids. Trimming left V 8 bases short and J 6 bases short, with 16 bases between.

In DNA, the CDR3 is TGTGCCAGCAGTGATTGGACAGGGGGCGGAAACATTCAGTACTTC. This translates into CASSDWTGGGNIQYF. The chain joins TRBV2 to TRBJ2-4; 11 nucleotides agree with TRBD1. Germline V gene data show CDR1 as SNHLY and CDR2 as FYNNEI. The CDR3 has 15 amino acids. Germline trimming cut 3 bases from V and 6 bases from J; bases unmatched to any gene: 4.